This T cell receptor beta chain was retrieved from a study of shared clonotypes between healthy human individuals (dated by TCRdb to 2019 to 2021). Regarding the complete study: The cohort comprised a couple of women and a few men aged 18 to 49 years. Each donor's leukapheresis produced roughly between roughly 0.85 and 9.5 billion PBMCs. Per donor, three plates each were used for CD4 naive and CD4 memory, two for CD8 naive, and one for CD8 memory. To estimate repertoire size and how much clonotype sharing occurs between individuals, the study deeply sequenced the blood TCR repertoires of 5 or 6 healthy adults. To increase sequencing depth and limit assay-specific biases, TCR repertoire library preparation and sequencing were carried out by different laboratories using diverse techniques.

Using the deep immunoSEQ assay, TCR CDR3 regions were amplified from genomic DNA by multiplex PCR. Extracted genomic DNA from each cell subset was distributed evenly across all wells of several immunoSEQ 96-well plates, and each plate was treated as a replicate. For sorted subsets, roughly 200 ng of genomic DNA, equivalent to tens of thousands of T cell genomes, went into each replicate PCR. The purified libraries were quantified using a Qubit 3.0 fluorometer, sized with a Bioanalyzer 2100, and then quantified again using the KAPA Library Quantification kit. Each immunoSEQ 96-well plate was sequenced on its own single-read 150-cycle Illumina NextSeq 550 flow cell. Per the authors' processing: Because only junctional sequences without quality scores were contained in the immunoSEQ output, filtering matching that applied to full-length reads could not be performed. To assign V/J genes and CDR3, sequences were annotated using PyIR, a Python wrapper for IgBLAST v1.9, with IMGT germline references. Reads were removed for weak V/J assignments (E-value above 1e-6), missing CDR3, stop codons, out-of-frame junctions, or ambiguous translated residues. V3J clonotypes were defined as sequences sharing the same inferred V gene, J gene, and CDR3 amino acid sequence. Percentage overlap between repertoires was computed as shared unique clonotypes divided by the size of the smaller repertoire. Three approaches were used to assess repertoire richness: RTK rarefaction, the Chao1 estimator, and Recon v2.1 estimates of unobserved clonotypes. Generation probabilities for all TCRbeta clonotypes obtained by the gDNA method from a handful of donors were computed using OLGA. This immuneACCESS table, as held by TCRdb, lists in-frame sequences with V and J called but not all clones. Of the missing ones, under half trace to an unresolved V gene in checked studies; the others have no known cause. V, J and clone size are taken as reported in that table, and D and trimming were inferred from the DNA itself. A total of about 980,000 clones appear in this sample, roughly 72% of them only once. The ten largest clones capture nearly 1.5% of the sample.

In regard to this clone: Its antigen is currently not known. Base qualities are not provided; no much larger clone lies one nucleotide away.

Broader findings and caveats from the paper: Because the study included only a small number of donors, the genetic and exposure-history diversity represented was limited. Sampling was restricted to blood, and TCR repertoires in tissue are likely to differ from TCR repertoires in blood. Naive subsets generally had larger estimated clonotype richness than memory subsets. Incomplete sequencing was indicated by rarefaction of sorted-subset datasets, despite the large sequencing depth. Based on pairwise subsampling, the degree of clonotype sharing among donors was expected to be affected by sequencing depth. When a handful of donors were compared, the shared fraction of clonotypes was roughly 5% for naive CD4, over 3% for naive CD8, roughly 2.5% for memory CD4, and 0.3% to 0.5% for memory CD8. Clonotypes shared by all four sorted-subset donors showed higher generation probabilities than non-shared clonotypes.

For CDR1 and CDR2, the germline V gene (reference sequence) lists GTSNPN and SVGIG. Reading from cysteine to phenylalanine, the CDR3 counts 11 amino acids. Left in the record is the CDR3 DNA by itself, 33 bases read in frame from the first base. V is pared back by 7 bases and J by 4 bases, with 10 bases lying between the germline termini. The donors were healthy, HIV-negative adults who had no recently reported acute infections or vaccinations. Every donor was a Caucasian adult living in Nashville, Tennessee, USA. CD4+ T cells were enriched through magnetic negative selection, after which naive cells were positively selected on CD45RA and the remaining negative fraction served as the memory subset. After blood collection by leukapheresis, PBMCs were isolated using Ficoll-Histopaque density gradient centrifugation and then cryopreserved in the vapor phase of liquid nitrogen. Purity and quantity of every magnetically sorted T cell population were checked by analytical flow cytometry. Each sorted fraction had its genomic DNA isolated and then quantified by UV absorbance on a Nanodrop 2000c.

The sequenced material came from memory CD4+ T cells sorted from blood. The label giving this sample's cell subset or site can be read as: CD45RA-negative fraction. Here the chain combines TRBV30 and TRBJ1-2; the D gene assignment is ambiguous. The clonotype comes from a man younger than 30 in good health. The bases read TGTGCCTCAGACAATATCTATGGCTACACCTTC. Its coded protein is CASDNIYGYTF.